The T cell receptor (beta chain) under discussion was sequenced for a study of shared clonotypes between healthy human individuals. Study background: Plates per donor: three CD4 naive, three CD4 memory, two CD8 naive, one CD8 memory.

All donors were Caucasian adults living in Nashville, Tennessee. Genomic DNA (from each subset) was split evenly across several immunoSEQ plates. Authors' data handling: Junction-only sequences without quality scores came from ImmunoSEQ, so filtering differed. TCRdb keeps only in-frame clones here, not all; method: immunoSEQ multiplex PCR. For V, J and clone size, that table is used; D and trimming come from the DNA. This table has over a million clones, about 74% appearing once. This CDR3 has 18 residues. The germline CDR1 and CDR2 sequences are KGHSH and LQKENI. Trimming removed 0 bases from V and 3 bases from J, with 15 bases in between.

The V gene is TRBV18, the J gene TRBJ2-6; a weak D match, TRBD1 (5 bases). Sequencing input: memory CD4+ T cells sorted from blood. The subset was: CD45RA-negative fraction. This TCR derives from a man aged 18 to 30 in good health. Here the CDR3 DNA reads TGTGCCAGCTCACCACCGGCAGGGTCCGTTAGTGGGGCCAACGTCCTGACTTTC. Protein product: CASSPPAGSVSGANVLTF.